A single TCR beta chain is shown here with its context. The antigen remains unidentified. The record originates from a study of beta chain features in type 1 diabetes. Points from the study as a whole: Insertions were fewer and deletions more numerous at VDJ junctions in type 1 diabetes patients. TCRB CDR3 length was moderately but significantly reduced in all four CD4+ subsets of Type 1 diabetes patients.

Every bit of the isolated RNA underwent reverse transcription, so sequencing read expressed TCRB transcripts. Roughly 3.5 million reads per sample were averaged for naive, central memory and regulatory samples. Libraries were prepared by immunoSEQ multiplex PCR; TCRdb keeps only in-frame clonotypes and omits some of them. The sample holds hundreds of thousands of clones, 13% to 15% seen once. Trimming removed 3 bases from V and 3 bases from J; junction bases left unmatched: 7. The CDR3 contains 17 residues. Germline CDR1 reads SGDLS; CDR2 reads YYNGEE. This TCR was sampled from a man between 25 and 39 years old in good health. The chain is built from TRBV9 and TRBJ2-3; TRBD2 matches at 13 bases. The specimen was central memory CD4+ T cells from blood. DNA for the CDR3: TGTGCCAGCAGCGAGCCCGGGACTAGCGGGGCGACAGATACGCAGTATTTT. Translating gives CASSEPGTSGATDTQYF.